A selection of T cell receptor beta chains follows, all from one sample in a study of OX40 agonist ivuxolimab in advanced cancers. Profiled with immunoSEQ multiplex PCR; TCRdb holds only in-frame clones, not every one. The sample consists of about 22,000 clones, more than 70% of them appearing once. Sequenced here: CD4+ or CD8+ T cells sorted from blood, sampled in a trial of the OX40 agonist ivuxolimab. Receptor source: an adult with an advanced solid tumor such as melanoma, head and neck, liver or kidney cancer. CDR3s include the opening cysteine and the closing phenylalanine or tryptophan. Fields, in order: V gene, D gene, J gene, clone size, CDR3 protein, CDR3 DNA. A D gene is named only where the DNA matches it firmly. Size is stated for part of the rows, as once, few or many counts, or as a class when the clone is expanded.

TRBV6-5,NA,TRBJ1-5,NA,CASSAGSGGNQPQHF,TGTGCCAGCAGTGCAGGGTCCGGGGGCAATCAGCCCCAGCATTTT
TRBV4-3,NA,TRBJ2-1,NA,CASSQGGGNEQFF,TGCGCCAGCAGCCAAGGTGGGGGCAATGAGCAGTTCTTC
TRBV19,TRBD2,TRBJ2-7,NA,CASSIGLAISYEQYF,TGTGCCAGTAGCATCGGACTAGCGATCTCCTACGAGCAGTACTTC
TRBV4-1,NA,TRBJ2-7,NA,CASSQGPATLSYEQYF,TGCGCCAGCAGCCAAGGACCGGCGACTCTATCCTACGAGCAGTACTTC
TRBV5-4,NA,TRBJ2-5,NA,CASSFRLLGGEGETQYF,TGTGCCAGCAGCTTCCGTCTTTTGGGGGGAGAGGGAGAGACCCAGTACTTC
TRBV19,NA,TRBJ1-1,NA,CASSISFGLVNTEAFF,TGTGCCAGTAGTATTAGTTTTGGGCTGGTGAACACTGAAGCTTTCTTT
TRBV7-6,TRBD2,TRBJ2-1,NA,CASSPGTSGHNEQFF,TGTGCCAGCAGCCCAGGGACTAGCGGTCACAATGAGCAGTTCTTC
TRBV15,NA,TRBJ2-1,once,CATSRYKGPDEQFF,TGTGCCACCAGCAGATATAAGGGACCTGATGAGCAGTTCTTC
TRBV9,NA,TRBJ2-7,NA,CASSVGGLNSYEQYF,TGTGCCAGCAGCGTAGGAGGCTTGAATTCCTACGAGCAGTACTTC
TRBV19,TRBD2,TRBJ2-7,NA,CASSPRGVRDYEQYF,TGTGCCAGTAGCCCTCGGGGGGTTCGGGACTACGAGCAGTACTTC
TRBV7-6,NA,TRBJ2-7,NA,CASSLAGISYEQYF,TGTGCCAGCAGCTTAGCGGGTATCTCCTACGAGCAGTACTTC
TRBV10-2,TRBD2,TRBJ2-5,few,CASLELAGKTQYF,TGCGCCAGCCTCGAACTAGCGGGGAAGACCCAGTACTTC
TRBV7-2,TRBD1,TRBJ1-2,medium-sized,CASSLDSDTGEVDMHGYTF,TGTGCCAGCAGCTTAGACTCAGACACAGGGGAGGTAGATATGCATGGCTACACCTTC
TRBV9,NA,TRBJ1-1,NA,CASSVGGGRGTEAFF,TGTGCCAGCAGCGTAGGCGGGGGTAGGGGGACTGAAGCTTTCTTT
TRBV9,NA,TRBJ1-4,NA,CASSYRGGVTNEKLFF,TGTGCCAGCAGCTACCGGGGGGGCGTTACTAATGAAAAACTGTTTTTT
TRBV19,TRBD2,TRBJ2-1,NA,CASSIGTSGRLEQFF,TGTGCCAGTAGTATAGGCACTAGCGGGAGACTTGAGCAGTTCTTC
TRBV7-2,NA,TRBJ2-7,NA,CASSSVGEQYF,TGTGCCAGCAGCTCAGTTGGCGAGCAGTACTTC
TRBV7-6,NA,TRBJ2-7,NA,CASSPRLSYEQYF,TGTGCCAGCAGCCCCCGCTTGAGCTACGAGCAGTACTTC
TRBV28,TRBD2,TRBJ2-7,large,CASRVLSGGSEQYF,TGTGCCAGCAGGGTGTTGTCGGGGGGTAGCGAGCAGTACTTC
TRBV7-9,NA,TRBJ1-1,NA,CASSYGVNTEAFF,TGTGCCAGCAGCTACGGCGTGAACACTGAAGCTTTCTTT
TRBV7-9,NA,TRBJ2-1,NA,CASSFSGDNEQFF,TGTGCCAGCAGTTTTAGCGGAGACAATGAGCAGTTCTTC
TRBV10-3,TRBD2,TRBJ2-1,once,CAISESARTSGNVHEQFF,TGTGCCATCAGTGAGTCGGCCAGGACTAGCGGGAACGTCCATGAGCAGTTCTTC
TRBV7-8,NA,TRBJ2-7,NA,CASSLLGGPPYEQYF,TGTGCCAGCAGCTTACTCGGGGGACCCCCCTACGAGCAGTACTTC
TRBV19,TRBD2,TRBJ2-1,NA,CASSIGGLAVYNEQFF,TGTGCCAGTAGTATAGGGGGACTAGCGGTGTACAATGAGCAGTTCTTC
TRBV11-2,NA,TRBJ2-7,NA,CASSLDWAVSYEQYF,TGTGCCAGCAGCTTAGATTGGGCGGTGAGCTACGAGCAGTACTTC
TRBV9,TRBD1,TRBJ2-3,NA,CASSGQGTGTDTQYF,TGTGCCAGCAGCGGACAGGGGACGGGCACAGATACGCAGTATTTT
TRBV27,NA,TRBJ2-2,NA,CASSITRTGELFF,TGTGCCAGCAGTATAACTAGGACCGGGGAGCTGTTTTTT
TRBV30,NA,TRBJ2-4,NA,CAWASPMKNIQYF,TGTGCCTGGGCGAGCCCGATGAAAAACATTCAGTACTTC
TRBV7-8,TRBD2,TRBJ2-7,few,CASSSTSGPYYEQYF,TGTGCCAGCAGCTCGACTAGCGGTCCTTACTACGAGCAGTACTTC
TRBV5-6,NA,TRBJ1-2,NA,CASSSLLGGAGYTF,TGTGCCAGCAGCTCCCTACTAGGGGGGGCTGGCTACACCTTC
TRBV25-1,NA,TRBJ2-2,once,CASSDPTYTNTGELFF,TGTGCCAGCAGTGATCCCACGTACACGAACACCGGGGAGCTGTTTTTT
TRBV14,NA,TRBJ1-2,NA,CASSRTGRSSYGYTF,TGTGCCAGCAGCCGAACAGGGAGAAGTAGCTATGGCTACACCTTC
TRBV5-5,NA,TRBJ2-1,once,CASGLGSEQFF,TGTGCCAGCGGGCTAGGCAGTGAGCAGTTCTTC
TRBV5-1,NA,TRBJ2-5,NA,CASSLAGVQETQYF,TGCGCCAGCAGCTTGGCGGGGGTTCAAGAGACCCAGTACTTC
TRBV18,NA,TRBJ2-2,NA,CASSPYLVGENTGELFF,TGTGCCAGCTCACCCTACTTAGTGGGGGAGAACACCGGGGAGCTGTTTTTT
TRBV21-1,NA,TRBJ2-2,NA,CASSRVGGAPNTGELFF,TGTGCCAGCAGCCGGGTTGGAGGGGCGCCGAACACCGGGGAGCTGTTTTTT
TRBV7-8,NA,TRBJ2-1,NA,CASSLGRYRYNEQFF,TGTGCCAGCAGCTTAGGTAGATATCGCTACAATGAGCAGTTCTTC
TRBV13,TRBD1,TRBJ1-1,NA,CASSLGSGGTEAFF,TGTGCCAGCAGCTTAGGCTCAGGGGGGACTGAAGCTTTCTTT
TRBV14,TRBD2,TRBJ2-7,NA,CASSQSGTSSYEQYF,TGTGCCAGCAGCCAATCCGGGACTAGCTCCTACGAGCAGTACTTC
TRBV5-1,NA,TRBJ2-7,NA,CASSLNRRYEQYF,TGCGCCAGCAGCTTGAACAGGCGCTACGAGCAGTACTTC
TRBV7-9,TRBD1,TRBJ1-6,NA,CASSVGMTGIYTPLHF,TGTGCCAGCAGCGTGGGGATGACAGGGATCTATACACCCCTCCACTTT
TRBV7-9,NA,TRBJ2-7,NA,CASTAGGASEQYF,TGTGCCAGCACGGCAGGGGGGGCCAGCGAGCAGTACTTC
TRBV5-1,TRBD2,TRBJ2-1,NA,CASSLDGLVNPYNEQFF,TGCGCCAGCAGCTTGGATGGACTAGTCAATCCCTACAATGAGCAGTTCTTC